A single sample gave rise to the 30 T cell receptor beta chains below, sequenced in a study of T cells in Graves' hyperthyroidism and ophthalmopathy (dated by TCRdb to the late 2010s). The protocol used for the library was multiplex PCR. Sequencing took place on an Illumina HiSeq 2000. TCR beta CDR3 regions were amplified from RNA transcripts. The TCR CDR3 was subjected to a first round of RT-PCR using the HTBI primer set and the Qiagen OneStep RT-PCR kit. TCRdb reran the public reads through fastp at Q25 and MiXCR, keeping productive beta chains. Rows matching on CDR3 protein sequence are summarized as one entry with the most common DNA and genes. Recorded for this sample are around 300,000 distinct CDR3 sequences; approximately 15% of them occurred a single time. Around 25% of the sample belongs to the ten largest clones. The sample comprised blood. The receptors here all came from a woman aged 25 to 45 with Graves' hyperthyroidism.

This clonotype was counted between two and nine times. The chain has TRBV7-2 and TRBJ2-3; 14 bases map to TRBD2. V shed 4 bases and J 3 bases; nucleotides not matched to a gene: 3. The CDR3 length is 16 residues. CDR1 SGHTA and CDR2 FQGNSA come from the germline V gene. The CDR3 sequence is CASSSGLAGATDTQYF. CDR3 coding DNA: TGTGCCAGCAGCTCGGGACTAGCGGGAGCAACAGATACGCAGTATTTT.

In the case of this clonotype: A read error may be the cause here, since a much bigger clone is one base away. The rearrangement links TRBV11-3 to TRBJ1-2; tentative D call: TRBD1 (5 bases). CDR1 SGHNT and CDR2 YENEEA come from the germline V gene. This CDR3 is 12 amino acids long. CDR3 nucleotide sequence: TGTGTCAGCAGCGACAGCCTCCATGGCTACACCTTC. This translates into CVSSDSLHGYTF.

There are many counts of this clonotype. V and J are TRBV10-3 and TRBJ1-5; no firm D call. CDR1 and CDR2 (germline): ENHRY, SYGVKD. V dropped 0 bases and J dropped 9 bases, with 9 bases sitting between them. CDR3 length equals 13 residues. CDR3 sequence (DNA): TGTGCCATCAGTGAGTCACGCGGCACGCCCCAGCATTTT. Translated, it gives CAISESRGTPQHF.

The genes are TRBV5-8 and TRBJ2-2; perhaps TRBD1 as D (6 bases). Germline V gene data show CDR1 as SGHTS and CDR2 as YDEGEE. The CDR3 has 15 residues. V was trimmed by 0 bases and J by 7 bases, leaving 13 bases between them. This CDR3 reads CASSLVQGPHGELFF. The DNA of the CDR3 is TGTGCCAGCAGCTTGGTACAGGGCCCCCACGGGGAGCTGTTTTTT.

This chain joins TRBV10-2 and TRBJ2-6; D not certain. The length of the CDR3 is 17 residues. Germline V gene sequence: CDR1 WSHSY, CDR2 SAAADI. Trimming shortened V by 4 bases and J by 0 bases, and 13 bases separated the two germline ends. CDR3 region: CASSGGRSISGANVLTF. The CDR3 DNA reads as TGCGCCAGCAGTGGAGGACGTAGCATCTCTGGGGCCAACGTCCTGACTTTC.

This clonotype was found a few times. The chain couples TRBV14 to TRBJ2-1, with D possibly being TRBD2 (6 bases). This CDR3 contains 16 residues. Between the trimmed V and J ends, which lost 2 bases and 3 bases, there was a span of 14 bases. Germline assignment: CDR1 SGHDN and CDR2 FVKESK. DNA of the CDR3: TGTGCCAGCAGCCAATTCGGGACTGAGGACTACAATGAGCAGTTCTTC. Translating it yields CASSQFGTEDYNEQFF.

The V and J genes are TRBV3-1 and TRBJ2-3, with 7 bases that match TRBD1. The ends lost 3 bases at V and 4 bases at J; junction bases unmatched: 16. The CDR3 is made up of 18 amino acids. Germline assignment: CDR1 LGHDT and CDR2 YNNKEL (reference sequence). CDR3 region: CASSHNRGSVSRPDTQYF. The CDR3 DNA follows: TGTGCCAGCAGCCATAACAGGGGATCGGTTAGTAGGCCAGATACGCAGTATTTT.

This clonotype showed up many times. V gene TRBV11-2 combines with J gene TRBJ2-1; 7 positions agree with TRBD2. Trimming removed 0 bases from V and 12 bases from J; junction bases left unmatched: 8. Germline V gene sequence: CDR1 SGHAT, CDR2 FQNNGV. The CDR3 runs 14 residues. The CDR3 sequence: CASSLDRSGGAQFF. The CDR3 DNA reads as TGTGCCAGCAGCTTAGATAGATCGGGAGGTGCGCAGTTCTTC.

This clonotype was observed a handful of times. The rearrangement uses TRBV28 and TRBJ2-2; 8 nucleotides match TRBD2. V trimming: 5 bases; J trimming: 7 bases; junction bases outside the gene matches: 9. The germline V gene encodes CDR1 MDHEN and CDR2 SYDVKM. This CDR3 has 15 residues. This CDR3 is CASSPEAGVVGELFF. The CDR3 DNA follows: TGTGCCAGCAGTCCAGAAGCGGGAGTCGTCGGGGAGCTGTTTTTT.

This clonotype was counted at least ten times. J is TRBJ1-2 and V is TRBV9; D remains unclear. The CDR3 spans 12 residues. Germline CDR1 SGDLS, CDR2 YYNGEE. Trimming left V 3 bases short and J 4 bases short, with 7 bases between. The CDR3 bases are TGTGCCAGCAGCGCCGACGGCTATGGCTACACCTTC. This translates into CASSADGYGYTF.

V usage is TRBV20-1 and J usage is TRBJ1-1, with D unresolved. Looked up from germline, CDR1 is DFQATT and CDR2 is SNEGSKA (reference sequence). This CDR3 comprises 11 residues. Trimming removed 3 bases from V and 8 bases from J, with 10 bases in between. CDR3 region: CSASRAAEAFF. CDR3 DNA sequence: TGCAGTGCTAGTAGGGCAGCAGAAGCTTTCTTT.

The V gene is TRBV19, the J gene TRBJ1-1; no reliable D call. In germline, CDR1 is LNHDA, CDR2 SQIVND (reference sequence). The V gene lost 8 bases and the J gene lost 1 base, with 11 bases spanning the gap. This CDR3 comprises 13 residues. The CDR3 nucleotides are TGTGCCAGTGGCCGGGAAACGAACACTGAAGCTTTCTTT. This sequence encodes CASGRETNTEAFF.

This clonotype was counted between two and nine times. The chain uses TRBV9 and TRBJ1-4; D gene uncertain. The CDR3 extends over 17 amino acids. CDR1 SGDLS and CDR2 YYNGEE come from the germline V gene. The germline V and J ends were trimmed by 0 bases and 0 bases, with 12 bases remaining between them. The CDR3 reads CASSVAEGRATNEKLFF. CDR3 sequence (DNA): TGTGCCAGCAGCGTAGCTGAGGGCCGGGCAACTAATGAAAAACTGTTTTTT.

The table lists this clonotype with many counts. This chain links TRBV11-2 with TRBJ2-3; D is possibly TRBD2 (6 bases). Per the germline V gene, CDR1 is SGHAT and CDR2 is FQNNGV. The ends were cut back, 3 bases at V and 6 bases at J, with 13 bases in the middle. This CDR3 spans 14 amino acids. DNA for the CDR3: TGTGCCAGCAGCTTGGCGGGAAGGGATGATACGCAGTATTTT. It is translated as CASSLAGRDDTQYF.

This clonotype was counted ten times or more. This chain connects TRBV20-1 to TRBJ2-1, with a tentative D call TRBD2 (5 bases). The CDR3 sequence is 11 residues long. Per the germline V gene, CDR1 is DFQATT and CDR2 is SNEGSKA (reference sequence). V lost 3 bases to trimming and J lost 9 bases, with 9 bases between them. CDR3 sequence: CSASEGVEQFF. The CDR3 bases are TGCAGTGCTAGCGAGGGAGTTGAGCAGTTCTTC.

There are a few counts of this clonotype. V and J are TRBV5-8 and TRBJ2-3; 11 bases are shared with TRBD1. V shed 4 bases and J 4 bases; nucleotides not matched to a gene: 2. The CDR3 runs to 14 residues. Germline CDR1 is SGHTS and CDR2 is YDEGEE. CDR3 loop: CASSVGQGADTQYF. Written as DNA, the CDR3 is TGTGCCAGCAGCGTGGGACAGGGGGCAGATACGCAGTATTTT. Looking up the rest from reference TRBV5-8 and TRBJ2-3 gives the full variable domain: EAGVTQSPTHLIKTRGQQATLRCSPISGHTSVYWYQQALGLGLQFLLWYDEGEERNRGNFPPRFSGRQFPNYSSELNVNALELEDSALYLCASSVGQGADTQYFGPGTRLTVL.

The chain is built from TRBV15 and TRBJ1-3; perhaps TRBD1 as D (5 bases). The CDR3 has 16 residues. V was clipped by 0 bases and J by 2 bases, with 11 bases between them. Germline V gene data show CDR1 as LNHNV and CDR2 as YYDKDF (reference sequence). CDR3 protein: CATSREAVRAGNTIYF. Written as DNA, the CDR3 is TGTGCCACCAGCAGAGAGGCAGTCAGGGCTGGAAACACCATATATTTT.

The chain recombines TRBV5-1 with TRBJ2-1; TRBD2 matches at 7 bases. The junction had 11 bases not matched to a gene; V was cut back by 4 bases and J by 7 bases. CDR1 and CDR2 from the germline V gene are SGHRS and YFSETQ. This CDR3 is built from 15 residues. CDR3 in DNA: TGCGCCAGCAGCGTCGGGACTACCACGGGGAATGAGCAGTTCTTC. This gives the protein CASSVGTTTGNEQFF. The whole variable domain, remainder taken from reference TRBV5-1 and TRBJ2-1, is KAGVTQTPRYLIKTRGQQVTLSCSPISGHRSVSWYQQTPGQGLQFLFEYFSETQRNKGNFPGRFSGRQFSNSRSEMNVSTLELGDSALYLCASSVGTTTGNEQFFGPGTRLTVL.

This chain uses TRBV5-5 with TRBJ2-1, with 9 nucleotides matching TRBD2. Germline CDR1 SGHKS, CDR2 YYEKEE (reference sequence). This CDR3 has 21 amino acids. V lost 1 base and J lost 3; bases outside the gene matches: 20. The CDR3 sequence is CASSLIGWRGLARGYYNEQFF. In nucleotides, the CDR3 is TGTGCCAGCAGCTTGATAGGGTGGAGGGGACTAGCACGGGGGTACTACAATGAGCAGTTCTTC. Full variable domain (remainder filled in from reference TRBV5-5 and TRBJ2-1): DAGVTQSPTHLIKTRGQQVTLRCSPISGHKSVSWYQQVLGQGPQFIFQYYEKEERGRGNFPDRFSARQFPNYSSELNVNALLLGDSALYLCASSLIGWRGLARGYYNEQFFGPGTRLTVL.

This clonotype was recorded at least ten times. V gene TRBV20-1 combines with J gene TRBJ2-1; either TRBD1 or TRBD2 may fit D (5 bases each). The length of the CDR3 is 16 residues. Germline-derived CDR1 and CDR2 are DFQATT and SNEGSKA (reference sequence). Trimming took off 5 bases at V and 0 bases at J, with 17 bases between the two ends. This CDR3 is CSAERTGLSSYNEQFF. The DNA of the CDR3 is TGCAGTGCTGAGAGGACGGGGCTAAGCTCCTACAATGAGCAGTTCTTC.

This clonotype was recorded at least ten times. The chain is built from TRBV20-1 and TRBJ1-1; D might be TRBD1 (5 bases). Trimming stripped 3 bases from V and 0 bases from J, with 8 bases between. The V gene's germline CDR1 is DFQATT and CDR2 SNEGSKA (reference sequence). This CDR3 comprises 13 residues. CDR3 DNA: TGCAGTGCTAGTCGGGACTTGAACACTGAAGCTTTCTTT. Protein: CSASRDLNTEAFF.

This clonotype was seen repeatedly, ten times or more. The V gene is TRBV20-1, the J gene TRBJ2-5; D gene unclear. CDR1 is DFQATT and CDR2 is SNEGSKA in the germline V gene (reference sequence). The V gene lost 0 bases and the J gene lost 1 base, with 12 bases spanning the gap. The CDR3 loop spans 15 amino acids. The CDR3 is CSARDSFAVQETQYF. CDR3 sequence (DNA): TGCAGTGCTAGAGATAGTTTTGCGGTCCAAGAGACCCAGTACTTC.

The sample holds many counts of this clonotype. CDR3 sequence: CASSRLAGSTDTQYF. The CDR3 DNA is TGTGCCAGCAGCCGACTAGCGGGTAGCACAGATACGCAGTATTTT. The V and J genes are TRBV3-1 and TRBJ2-3, with 10 bases matching TRBD2. CDR1 LGHDT and CDR2 YNNKEL come from the germline V gene (reference sequence). The V and J ends lost 4 bases and 0 bases, in that order; junction bases with no gene match: 1. The length of the CDR3 is 15 residues.

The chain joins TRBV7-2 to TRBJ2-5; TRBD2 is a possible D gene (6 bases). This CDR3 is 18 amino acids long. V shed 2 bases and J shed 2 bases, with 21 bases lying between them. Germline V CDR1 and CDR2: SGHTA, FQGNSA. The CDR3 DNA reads TGTGCCAGCAGCTTATACAGGAGGAGTCCGGGGGAACAAGAGACCCAGTACTTC. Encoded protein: CASSLYRRSPGEQETQYF.

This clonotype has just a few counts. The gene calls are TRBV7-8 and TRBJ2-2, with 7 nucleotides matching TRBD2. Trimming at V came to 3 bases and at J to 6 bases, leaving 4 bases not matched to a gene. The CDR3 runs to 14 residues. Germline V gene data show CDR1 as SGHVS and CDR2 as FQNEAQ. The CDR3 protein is CASSLGLAAGELFF. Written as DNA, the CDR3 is TGTGCCAGCAGCTTGGGGCTAGCGGCCGGGGAGCTGTTTTTT.

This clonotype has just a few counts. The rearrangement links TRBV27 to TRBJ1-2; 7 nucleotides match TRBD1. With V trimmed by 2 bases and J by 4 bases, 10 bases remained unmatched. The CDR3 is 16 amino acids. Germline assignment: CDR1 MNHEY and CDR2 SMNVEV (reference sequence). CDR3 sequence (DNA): TGTGCCAGCAGTTTAACCACCTCGACAGGGCCCTATGGCTACACCTTC. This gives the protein CASSLTTSTGPYGYTF.

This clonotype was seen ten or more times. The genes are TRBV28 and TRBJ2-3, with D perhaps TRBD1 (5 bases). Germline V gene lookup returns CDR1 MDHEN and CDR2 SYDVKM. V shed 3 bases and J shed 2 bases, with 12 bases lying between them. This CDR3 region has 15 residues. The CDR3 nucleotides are TGTGCCAGCAGTTTCACACAGGCCTCCACAGATACGCAGTATTTT. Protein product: CASSFTQASTDTQYF.

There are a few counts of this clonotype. The CDR3 reads CASSVGAAYEQYF. The DNA for the CDR3 is TGTGCCAGCAGTGTCGGGGCCGCCTACGAGCAGTACTTC. The rearrangement links TRBV2 to TRBJ2-7; possibly TRBD1 or TRBD2 for D (5 bases each). V was clipped by 4 bases and J by 2 bases, with 9 bases between them. This CDR3 contains 13 residues. Per germline, CDR1 SNHLY and CDR2 FYNNEI. Looking up the rest from reference TRBV2 and TRBJ2-7 gives the full variable domain: EPEVTQTPSHQVTQMGQEVILRCVPISNHLYFYWYRQILGQKVEFLVSFYNNEISEKSEIFDDQFSVERPDGSNFTLKIRSTKLEDSAMYFCASSVGAAYEQYFGPGTRLTVT.

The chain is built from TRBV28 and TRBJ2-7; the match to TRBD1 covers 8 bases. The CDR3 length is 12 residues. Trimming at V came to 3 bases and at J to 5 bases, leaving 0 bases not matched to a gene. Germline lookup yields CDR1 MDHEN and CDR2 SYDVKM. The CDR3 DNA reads TGTGCCAGCAGTTTGGACAGGGACGAGCAGTACTTC. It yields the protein CASSLDRDEQYF.

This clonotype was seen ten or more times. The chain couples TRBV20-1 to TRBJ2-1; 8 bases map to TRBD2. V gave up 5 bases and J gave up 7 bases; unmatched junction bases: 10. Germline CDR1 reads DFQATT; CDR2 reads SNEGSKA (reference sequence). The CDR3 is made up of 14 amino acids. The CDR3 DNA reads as TGCAGTGCTCCCGGGGATAGCGGGGATAATGAGCAGTTCTTC. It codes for CSAPGDSGDNEQFF.